The 16 T cell receptor beta chains below were found in one sample sequenced in a study of post-analysis software for immune sequencing data (dated by TCRdb to about 2015). Findings and caveats that apply to the study as a whole: Significantly higher frequencies in patients than in controls were found for a handful of TRBV segments, including TRBV5-6, TRBV5-1 and TRBV20-1.

These TCRs' antigens remain unknown. Library creation used PCR. Sequencing used an Illumina HiSeq 2500. To reduce PCR and sequencing biases, unique molecular identifiers were incorporated into the TCR beta cDNA libraries. TCRdb cleaned the public reads at Q25 with fastp, built clones with MiXCR and kept in-frame beta chains. Rows matching on CDR3 protein sequence are summarized as one entry with the most common DNA and genes. Recorded for this sample are hundreds of thousands of distinct CDR3 sequences; about 50% of them occurred a single time. The ten largest make up 4% to 5.5% of the sample. Sequencing input: blood. The receptors derive from a girl between 5 and 17 years old with multiple sclerosis.

V gene TRBV4-1 combines with J gene TRBJ2-7, with D perhaps TRBD1 (5 bases). The CDR3 has 17 residues. Between the trimmed V and J ends, which lost 3 bases and 4 bases, there was a span of 22 bases. Germline V gene data show CDR1 as MGHRA and CDR2 as YSYEKL. The CDR3 region is CASSQEGQPLTLYEQYF. The CDR3 nucleotides are TGCGCCAGCAGCCAGGAAGGACAACCTCTGACCCTTTACGAGCAGTACTTC.

CDR3 sequence: CASSQPRDRSYEQYF. The CDR3 DNA reads as TGCGCCAGCAGCCAGCCCCGGGACCGCTCCTACGAGCAGTACTTC. The V call is TRBV4-1, the J call TRBJ2-7; tentatively, D is TRBD1 or TRBD2 (5 bases each). Germline V CDR1 and CDR2: MGHRA, YSYEKL. With 3 bases removed from V and 0 bases from J, the gap between germline ends came to 12 bases. The CDR3 has 15 residues.

This clonotype was detected only once. J is TRBJ2-1 and V is TRBV5-1; 7 bases agree with TRBD2. CDR1 and CDR2 from the germline V gene are SGHRS and YFSETQ. V trimming: 4 bases; J trimming: 3 bases; junction bases outside the gene matches: 10. The CDR3 runs to 16 residues. CDR3 residues: CASSDLRAGDYNEQFF. CDR3 nucleotides: TGCGCCAGCAGCGACCTGAGGGCGGGAGACTACAATGAGCAGTTCTTC.

The chain uses TRBV4-1 and TRBJ2-7; D may correspond to TRBD1 or TRBD2 (5 bases each). Germline V CDR1 and CDR2: MGHRA, YSYEKL. CDR3 size: 16 residues. V was pared by 4 bases and J by 2 bases, with 18 bases between. The CDR3 sequence: CASSPAVRDATYEQYF. DNA of the CDR3: TGCGCCAGCAGCCCTGCGGTCCGGGACGCTACCTACGAGCAGTACTTC.

The chain has TRBV4-1 and TRBJ2-6; the D call may be TRBD1 or TRBD2 (5 bases each). This CDR3 spans 13 amino acids. Per germline, CDR1 MGHRA and CDR2 YSYEKL. The ends were cut back, 8 bases at V and 3 bases at J, with 8 bases in the middle. CDR3 region: CASGTVGANVLTF. The CDR3 nucleotides are TGCGCCAGCGGGACGGTTGGGGCCAACGTCCTGACTTTC.

This clonotype was counted only a few times. The gene calls are TRBV5-1 and TRBJ2-3; D perhaps matches TRBD2 (7 bases). Germline V gene data show CDR1 as SGHRS and CDR2 as YFSETQ. V was shortened by 5 bases and J by 2 bases, with 9 bases between the two germline ends. CDR3 length: 13 amino acids. The CDR3 DNA follows: TGCGCCAGCAGGGGGGGGCCCACAGATACGCAGTATTTT. This translates into CASRGGPTDTQYF.

The chain employs TRBV15 and TRBJ1-1; TRBD1 might be the D (5 bases). The CDR3 runs to 13 residues. Trimming took 5 bases from V and 3 from J, leaving 10 bases between them. CDR1 LNHNV and CDR2 YYDKDF come from the germline V gene (reference sequence). Written as DNA, the CDR3 is TGTGCCACCAGCGTCGGGGGGGACACTGAAGCTTTCTTT. This gives the protein CATSVGGDTEAFF.

The CDR3 nucleotides read TGTGCCAGCAGCCCTCAGCGAGGTAGCGGGCGGTATTCTAGCACAGATACGCAGTATTTT. Protein product: CASSPQRGSGRYSSTDTQYF. This chain joins TRBV7-2 and TRBJ2-3; 7 bases align to TRBD2. Germline V gene data show CDR1 as SGHTA and CDR2 as FQGNSA. V gave up 5 bases and J gave up 0 bases; unmatched junction bases: 20. The CDR3 is 20 residues long.

The chain links TRBV20-1 to TRBJ2-5; 7 nucleotides match TRBD2. The germline CDR1 and CDR2 sequences are DFQATT and SNEGSKA (reference sequence). The J segment lost 2 bases and the V segment lost 3 bases, leaving 9 bases of the junction unmatched. This CDR3 spans 15 amino acids. The CDR3 bases are TGCAGTGCTAGGTCCAGCCTAGCGGAACAAGAGACCCAGTACTTC. Translated, it gives CSARSSLAEQETQYF.

V gene TRBV14 combines with J gene TRBJ2-1; the match to TRBD1 covers 7 bases. V lost 1 base, J lost 6 bases, and 6 bases stayed unmatched. The CDR3 length is 15 residues. Germline-derived CDR1 and CDR2 are SGHDN and FVKESK. Written as DNA, the CDR3 is TGTGCCAGCAGCCAAGTGACAGGGTATCTCAATGAGCAGTTCTTC. It specifies CASSQVTGYLNEQFF.

This clonotype was counted a few times. This CDR3 reads CASGWDSGANVLTF. Written as DNA, the CDR3 is TGCGCCAGCGGTTGGGACTCTGGGGCCAACGTCCTGACTTTC. This sequence joins TRBV10-2 and TRBJ2-6; D remains ambiguous. This CDR3 comprises 14 residues. V was clipped by 8 bases and J by 0 bases, with 8 bases between them. CDR1 and CDR2 from the germline V gene are WSHSY and SAAADI.

This clonotype was seen more than once but under ten times. The rearrangement uses TRBV6-6 and TRBJ2-1; possibly TRBD2 for D (6 bases). V lost 6 bases and J 9 bases, leaving 15 bases between the germline ends. This CDR3 is built from 13 residues. The germline V gene has CDR1 MNHNY and CDR2 SVGAGI (reference sequence). In DNA form, the CDR3 reads TGTGCCAGCAGGCCTAGCGAGGGGATTGAGCAGTTCTTC. Protein product: CASRPSEGIEQFF.

In this sample, this clonotype turned up a few times. V usage is TRBV7-9 and J usage is TRBJ2-7; TRBD2 agrees at 7 bases. The junction had 7 bases not matched to a gene; V was cut back by 6 bases and J by 2 bases. CDR1 and CDR2 from the germline V gene are SEHNR and FQNEAQ (reference sequence). The CDR3 loop spans 14 amino acids. The DNA for the CDR3 is TGTGCCAGCAGATCCGGGCGGGAGACCTACGAGCAGTACTTC. Translating gives CASRSGRETYEQYF.

This chain joins TRBV25-1 and TRBJ1-1; D remains ambiguous. CDR1 is MGHDK and CDR2 is SYGVNS in the germline V gene. V was clipped by 3 bases and J by 1 base, with 12 bases between them. The CDR3 totals 15 residues. CDR3 sequence reads: CASSDPASGNTEAFF. The CDR3, as DNA: TGTGCCAGCAGTGACCCCGCTAGCGGGAACACTGAAGCTTTCTTT.

This chain joins TRBV9 and TRBJ2-1; D not resolved. The CDR3 totals 15 residues. The germline V and J ends were trimmed by 0 bases and 0 bases, with 7 bases remaining between them. Germline V gene sequence: CDR1 SGDLS, CDR2 YYNGEE. The CDR3 DNA reads TGTGCCAGCAGCGTAGTGGCTCTCTCCTACAATGAGCAGTTCTTC. Its translation: CASSVVALSYNEQFF.

This clonotype has only one observation. The rearrangement joins TRBV12-3 or TRBV12-4 to TRBJ2-5, with a weak D call TRBD1 (5 bases). The CDR3 covers 15 residues. The ends were cut back, 5 bases at V and 2 bases at J, with 15 bases in the middle. For the CDR3, the DNA is TGTGCCAGCAGTCGCCCAGGAAGGGGACAAGAGACCCAGTACTTC. Translation: CASSRPGRGQETQYF.